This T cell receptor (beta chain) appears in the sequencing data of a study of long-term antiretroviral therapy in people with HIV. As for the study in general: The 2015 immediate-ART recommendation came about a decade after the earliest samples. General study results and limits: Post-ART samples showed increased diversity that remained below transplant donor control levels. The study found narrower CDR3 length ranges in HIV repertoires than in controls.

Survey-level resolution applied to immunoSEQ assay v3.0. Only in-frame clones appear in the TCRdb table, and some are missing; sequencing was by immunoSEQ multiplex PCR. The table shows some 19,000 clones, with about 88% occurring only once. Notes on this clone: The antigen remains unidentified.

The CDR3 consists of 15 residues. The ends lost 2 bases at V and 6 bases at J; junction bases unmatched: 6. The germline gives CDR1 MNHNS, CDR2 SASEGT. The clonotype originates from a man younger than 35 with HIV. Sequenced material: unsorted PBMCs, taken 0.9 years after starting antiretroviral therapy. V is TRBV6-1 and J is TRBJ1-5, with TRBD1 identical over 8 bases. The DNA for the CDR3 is TGTGCCAGCAGTGAATTAACAGGGGGTAGTCAGCCCCAGCATTTT. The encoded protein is CASSELTGGSQPQHF.